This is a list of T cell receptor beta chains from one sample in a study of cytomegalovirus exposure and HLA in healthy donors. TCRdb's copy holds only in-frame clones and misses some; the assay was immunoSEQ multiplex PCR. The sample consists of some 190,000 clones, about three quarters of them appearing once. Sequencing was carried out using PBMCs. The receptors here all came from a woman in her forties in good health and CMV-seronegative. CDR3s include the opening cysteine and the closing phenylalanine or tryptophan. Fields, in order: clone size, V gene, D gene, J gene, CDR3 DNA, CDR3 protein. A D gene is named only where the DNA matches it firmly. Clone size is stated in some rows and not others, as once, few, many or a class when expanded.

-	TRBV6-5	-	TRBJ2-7	TGTGCCAGCAGTTACTCGAGAGGTCACGAGCAGTACTTC	CASSYSRGHEQYF
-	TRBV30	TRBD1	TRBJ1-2	TGTGCCTGGAGGGAACAGGGGAACTATGGCTACACCTTC	CAWREQGNYGYTF
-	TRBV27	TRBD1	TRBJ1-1	TGTGCCAGCAGAACAGTTGGACAGGGATCGGCCACTGAAGCTTTCTTT	CASRTVGQGSATEAFF
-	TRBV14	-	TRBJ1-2	TGTGCCAGCAGCCAAAGGGGGAATAATGGCTACACCTTC	CASSQRGNNGYTF
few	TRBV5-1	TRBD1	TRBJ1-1	TGCGCCAGCAGCTATCGGACAGGGGGGACTGAAGCTTTCTTT	CASSYRTGGTEAFF
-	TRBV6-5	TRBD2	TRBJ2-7	TGTGCCAGCAGTTACTCGTCGGCGGGGGGCTGGGACGAGCAGTACTTC	CASSYSSAGGWDEQYF
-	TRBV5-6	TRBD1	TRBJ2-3	TGTGCCAGCAGCCGGGACAGGGGGAACACAGATACGCAGTATTTT	CASSRDRGNTDTQYF
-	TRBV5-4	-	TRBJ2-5	TGTGCCAGCAGCTCTGGGGGAGGTCACGCGGGTGAGACCCAGTACTTC	CASSSGGGHAGETQYF
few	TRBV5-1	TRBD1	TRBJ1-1	TGCGCCAGCAGCCTCCGGACAGGGGGCAAAGGCACTGAAGCTTTCTTT	CASSLRTGGKGTEAFF
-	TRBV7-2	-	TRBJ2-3	TGTGCCAGCAGCTTACGGTCTCGAGGGATTAGCACAGATACGCAGTATTTT	CASSLRSRGISTDTQYF
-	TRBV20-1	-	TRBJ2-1	TGCAGCACGGAGGGGGGGGATGAGCAGTTCTTC	CSTEGGDEQFF
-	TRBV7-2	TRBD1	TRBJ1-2	TGTGCCAGCAGCTCCCAGGGGGCGCAGGTTGGCTACACCTTC	CASSSQGAQVGYTF
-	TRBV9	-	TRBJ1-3	TGTGCCAGCAGCGTTAGGGGAGGTTCTGGAAACACCATATATTTT	CASSVRGGSGNTIYF
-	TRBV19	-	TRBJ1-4	TGTGCCAGTAAGGTGGTAAGGGAGGGTGAAAAACTGTTTTTT	CASKVVREGEKLFF
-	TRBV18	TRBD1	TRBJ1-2	TGTGCCAGCTCACCACGAGATGACAGGGGCCCTACTGGCTACACCTTC	CASSPRDDRGPTGYTF
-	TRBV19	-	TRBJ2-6	TGTGCCAGTAGTATAGATCCTGGCAGGGGCTATGGGGCCAACGTCCTGACTTTC	CASSIDPGRGYGANVLTF
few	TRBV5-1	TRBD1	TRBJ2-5	TGCGCCAGCAGCTCCAACCAGGGGGTCGGGGAGACCCAGTACTTC	CASSSNQGVGETQYF
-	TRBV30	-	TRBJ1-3	TGTGCCTGGAGTGTACGGGGCTCTGGAAACACCATATATTTT	CAWSVRGSGNTIYF
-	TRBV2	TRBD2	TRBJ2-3	TGTGCCAGCATCATGGCGGGAGCTTTAGATACGCAGTATTTT	CASIMAGALDTQYF
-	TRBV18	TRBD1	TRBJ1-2	TGTGCCAGCTCAACCAGGGGGCCTACCTATGGCTACACCTTC	CASSTRGPTYGYTF
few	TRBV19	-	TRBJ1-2	TGTGCCAGTAGTATTTACAGCCGCTATGGCTACACCTTC	CASSIYSRYGYTF
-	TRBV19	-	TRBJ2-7	TGTGCCAGTAGTGTGACAGCCGGCTACGAGCAGTACTTC	CASSVTAGYEQYF
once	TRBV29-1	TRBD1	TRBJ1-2	TGCAGCGCCCACTCGGGGGACAGAAGCCCCTATGGCTACACCTTC	CSAHSGDRSPYGYTF
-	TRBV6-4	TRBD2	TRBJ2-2	TGTGCCAGCAGTATGGCGGGGGGGATGAAGGAGCTGTTTTTT	CASSMAGGMKELFF
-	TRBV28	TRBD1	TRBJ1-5	TGTGCCACCATGTACAGGGGGCGGAATCAGCCCCAGCATTTT	CATMYRGRNQPQHF